This T cell receptor (beta chain) derives from a study of blood T cell repertoires in COVID-19. For the study at large: Both acute and convalescent COVID-19 samples were obtained from the United States, Italy and Spain. The analysed material was cDNA or gDNA that came from T cells, B-cell-depleted T cells, or PBMCs.

This clone has a single count. The authors' processing: The assay estimated nucleated cells by amplifying reference gene primers. TCRdb keeps only in-frame clones here, not all; method: immunoSEQ multiplex PCR. V, J and clone size reflect that table, while D and trimming were determined from the DNA. The repertoire holds over 150,000 clones, with about 85% as singletons. CDR1 is WSHSY and CDR2 is SAAADI in the germline V gene. This CDR3 region has 14 residues. V was trimmed by 7 bases and J by 5 bases, leaving 14 bases between them. The chain carries TRBV10-2 and TRBJ1-4, with D possibly matching TRBD1 (6 bases). Input material: peripheral blood. This TCR was sampled from a young man with acute or convalescent COVID-19. The CDR3: CASKKQGRNEKLFF. The CDR3 DNA follows: TGCGCCAGCAAGAAACAGGGACGGAATGAAAAACTGTTTTTT.